These 18 T cell receptor beta chains were all obtained from the same sample, sequenced in a study of blood T cell repertoires in COVID-19. TCRdb's table, derived via immunoSEQ multiplex PCR, lists solely in-frame clones and lacks some. This sample has under 150,000 clones, with 80% to 85% found just once. Sequenced material: peripheral blood. These receptors were collected from a man aged 55 to 70 with acute or convalescent COVID-19.

The chain is built from TRBV19 and TRBJ2-7; 8 positions match TRBD1. With V trimmed by 3 bases and J by 7 bases, 8 bases remained unmatched. Germline V gives CDR1 LNHDA, CDR2 SQIVND (reference sequence). The CDR3 is 14 amino acids. CDR3 coding DNA: TGTGCCAGTAGTATCGGACAGGGCCGATCTGAGCAGTACTTC. This codes for CASSIGQGRSEQYF.

The chain joins TRBV5-1 to TRBJ2-1; possibly TRBD1 for D (5 bases). V was pared by 2 bases and J by 1 base, with 13 bases between. Per the germline V gene, CDR1 is SGHRS and CDR2 is YFSETQ. The CDR3 covers 16 residues. CDR3 DNA: TGCGCCAGCAGCTTTTCAGGGATAGGTTCCTACAATGAGCAGTTCTTC. This translates into CASSFSGIGSYNEQFF.

The chain has TRBV5-5 and TRBJ2-7; 10 bases map to TRBD1. CDR1 SGHKS and CDR2 YYEKEE come from the germline V gene (reference sequence). With 2 bases clipped from V and 2 bases from J, the junction kept 10 bases outside the gene matches. The CDR3 runs to 17 residues. This CDR3 is CASSFGRGTGAPYEQYF. The CDR3 DNA sequence: TGTGCCAGCAGCTTTGGGCGCGGGACAGGGGCCCCCTACGAGCAGTACTTC.

This clone turned up a few times. CDR3 bases: TGTGCCAGCAGCCAAGGGCCCCAGCGAACCGGGGAGCTGTTTTTT. It is translated as CASSQGPQRTGELFF. The chain is built from TRBV3-1 (or the pseudogene TRBV3-2) and TRBJ2-2; no reliable D call. The germline CDR1 and CDR2 sequences are LGHDT and YNNKEL (reference sequence). This CDR3 region has 15 residues. V was cut by 1 base and J by 5 bases, with 11 bases left in between.

The chain recombines TRBV10-1 with TRBJ2-3; 8 positions match TRBD2. The V gene's germline CDR1 is WNHNN and CDR2 SYGVQD (reference sequence). V shed 0 bases and J 7 bases; nucleotides not matched to a gene: 6. The CDR3 covers 15 residues. This CDR3 reads CASSESRTSMYTQYF. As DNA, the CDR3 is TGCGCCAGCAGTGAGTCAAGGACTAGCATGTATACGCAGTATTTT.

CDR3 region: CASSKSGGSYEQYF. In nucleotides, the CDR3 is TGTGCCAGCAGTAAAAGCGGGGGGTCCTACGAGCAGTACTTC. The chain uses TRBV5-4 and TRBJ2-7, with 9 bases lining up with TRBD2. Germline CDR1 reads SGHNT; CDR2 reads YYREEE (reference sequence). V gave up 5 bases and J gave up 1 base; unmatched junction bases: 4. There are 14 residues in the CDR3.

On this clone itself: Other DNA variants within this sample encode the same CDR3. This sequence joins TRBV7-2 and TRBJ2-1, with TRBD2 matching 9 bases. Germline V CDR1 and CDR2: SGHTA, FQGNSA. The CDR3 has 15 residues. V lost 1 base to trimming and J lost 4 bases; unmatched junction nucleotides: 2. The CDR3 DNA is TGTGCCAGCAGCTTAGGGCTAGCGGGGTACAATGAGCAGTTCTTC. Residues: CASSLGLAGYNEQFF.

This chain uses TRBV2 with TRBJ2-5; 12 nucleotides align to TRBD1. CDR3 size: 14 residues. With 6 bases clipped from V and 4 bases from J, the junction kept 3 bases outside the gene matches. From germline, CDR1 is SNHLY and CDR2 FYNNEI. CDR3 sequence reads: CASSGDRGRETQYF. Here the CDR3 DNA reads TGTGCCAGCAGCGGGGACAGGGGGCGAGAGACCCAGTACTTC.

This clone was recorded only once. This chain connects TRBV5-1 to TRBJ2-5, with 7 nucleotides matching TRBD2. J was trimmed by 4 bases and V by 1 base; bases with no gene match: 10. Germline V gene data show CDR1 as SGHRS and CDR2 as YFSETQ. This CDR3 is built from 16 residues. DNA for the CDR3: TGCGCCAGCAGCTTGTCTGCGGGAGTTGAGGGAGAGACCCAGTACTTC. Protein: CASSLSAGVEGETQYF.

The chain uses TRBV3-1 (or the pseudogene TRBV3-2) and TRBJ2-3; TRBD2 agrees at 12 bases. The CDR3 has 18 residues. Germline V gene sequence: CDR1 LGHDT, CDR2 YNNKEL (reference sequence). Unmatched junction bases numbered 7, after V lost 1 base and J lost 2 bases. The CDR3 loop reads CASSQGTSGVKATDTQYF. The CDR3 DNA sequence: TGTGCCAGCAGCCAAGGGACTAGCGGGGTAAAGGCCACAGATACGCAGTATTTT.

The CDR3 nucleotides are TGTGCCAGTAGCGGGAGCCCCTACGAGCAGTACTTC. Protein: CASSGSPYEQYF. This chain joins TRBV19 and TRBJ2-7; TRBD2 might be the D (6 bases). The CDR3 has 12 amino acids. V dropped 6 bases and J dropped 2 bases, with 8 bases sitting between them. Germline V gene data show CDR1 as LNHDA and CDR2 as SQIVND (reference sequence).

V usage is TRBV19 and J usage is TRBJ1-6; 8 nucleotides align to TRBD1. V lost 5 bases, J lost 7 bases, and 4 bases stayed unmatched. The V gene's germline CDR1 is LNHDA and CDR2 SQIVND (reference sequence). The CDR3 is 14 amino acids. The CDR3 coding sequence is TGTGCCAGTAGTCGCCGGGACAGGAATTCACCCCTCCACTTT. Protein: CASSRRDRNSPLHF.

This sequence joins TRBV19 and TRBJ2-3, with 7 bases matching TRBD1. Losses at the gene ends were 7 bases for V and 2 bases for J; bases not matched to a gene: 3. The CDR3 length is 13 residues. Germline V gives CDR1 LNHDA, CDR2 SQIVND (reference sequence). The CDR3: CASKDRFTDTQYF. The CDR3, as DNA: TGTGCCAGTAAGGACAGGTTCACAGATACGCAGTATTTT.

This chain uses TRBV2 with TRBJ2-3; 7 positions agree with TRBD2. The CDR3 covers 15 residues. Germline V gene data show CDR1 as SNHLY and CDR2 as FYNNEI. After removal of 5 bases from V and 2 bases from J, the junction contained 7 bases not matched to a gene. CDR3 DNA sequence: TGTGCCAGCAGTCTCAGGCTAGCGGACACAGATACGCAGTATTTT. Its protein product is CASSLRLADTDTQYF. The full variable domain, in which reference TRBV2 and TRBJ2-3 provide the parts outside the CDR3, is EPEVTQTPSHQVTQMGQEVILRCVPISNHLYFYWYRQILGQKVEFLVSFYNNEISEKSEIFDDQFSVERPDGSNFTLKIRSTKLEDSAMYFCASSLRLADTDTQYFGPGTRLTVL.

The chain employs TRBV19 and TRBJ2-2; 13 bases agree with TRBD2. Per germline, CDR1 LNHDA and CDR2 SQIVND (reference sequence). The CDR3 spans 16 residues. Trimming took 6 bases from V and 5 from J; bases not matched to a gene: 6. The CDR3 here is CASSQLAGGMTGELFF. CDR3 DNA: TGTGCCAGTAGCCAACTAGCGGGAGGGATGACCGGGGAGCTGTTTTTT.

The CDR3 spells CASSEAWREGKLFF. The DNA of the CDR3 is TGTGCCAGCAGTGAAGCGTGGCGGGAGGGAAAACTGTTTTTT. J is TRBJ1-4 and V is TRBV6-1; D ambiguous. This CDR3 has 14 residues. The germline V and J ends were trimmed by 0 bases and 10 bases, with 12 bases remaining between them. The germline V gene encodes CDR1 MNHNS and CDR2 SASEGT.

The rearrangement links TRBV7-8 to TRBJ1-1; D is unresolved. With 1 base removed from V and 1 base from J, the gap between germline ends came to 10 bases. CDR1 is SGHVS and CDR2 is FQNEAQ in the germline V gene. This CDR3 is 15 amino acids long. Written as DNA, the CDR3 is TGTGCCAGCAGCTTAGGGTTTTCGGGGAACACTGAAGCTTTCTTT. Protein sequence: CASSLGFSGNTEAFF.

The chain uses TRBV5-1 and TRBJ2-2; 10 bases are shared with TRBD1. V shed 3 bases and J 9 bases; nucleotides not matched to a gene: 5. Germline assignment: CDR1 SGHRS and CDR2 YFSETQ. The CDR3 sequence is 14 residues long. CDR3 amino acids: CASSWGTGDWELFF. The CDR3 DNA reads as TGCGCCAGCAGCTGGGGGACAGGGGATTGGGAGCTGTTTTTT.